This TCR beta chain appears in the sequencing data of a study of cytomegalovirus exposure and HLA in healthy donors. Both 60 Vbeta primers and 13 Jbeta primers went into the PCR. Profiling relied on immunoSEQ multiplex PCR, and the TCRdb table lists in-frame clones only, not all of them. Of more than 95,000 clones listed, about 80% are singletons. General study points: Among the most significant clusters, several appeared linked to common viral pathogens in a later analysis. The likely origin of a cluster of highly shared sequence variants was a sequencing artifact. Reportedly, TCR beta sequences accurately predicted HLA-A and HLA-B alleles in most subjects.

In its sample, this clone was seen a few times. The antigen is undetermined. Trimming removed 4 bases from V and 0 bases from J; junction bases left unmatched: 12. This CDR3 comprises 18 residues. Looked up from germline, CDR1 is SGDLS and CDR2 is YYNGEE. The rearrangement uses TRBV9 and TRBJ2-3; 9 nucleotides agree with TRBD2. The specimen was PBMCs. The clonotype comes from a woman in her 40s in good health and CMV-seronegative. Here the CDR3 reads CASSLLAGLLSSTDTQYF. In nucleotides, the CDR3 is TGTGCCAGCAGCCTTCTAGCGGGACTCCTCTCTAGCACAGATACGCAGTATTTT.